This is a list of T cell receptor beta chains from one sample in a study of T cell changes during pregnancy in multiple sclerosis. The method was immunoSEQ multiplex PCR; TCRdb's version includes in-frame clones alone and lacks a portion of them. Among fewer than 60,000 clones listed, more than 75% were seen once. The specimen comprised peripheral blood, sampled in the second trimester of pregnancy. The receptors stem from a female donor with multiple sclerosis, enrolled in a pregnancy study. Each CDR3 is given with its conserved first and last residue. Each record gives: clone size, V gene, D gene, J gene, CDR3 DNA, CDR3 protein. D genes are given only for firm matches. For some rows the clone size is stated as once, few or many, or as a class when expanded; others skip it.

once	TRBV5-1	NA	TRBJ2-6	TGCGCCAGCAGCTTGGAGGGAGCCCCGTACTCTGGGGCCAACGTCCTGACTTTC	CASSLEGAPYSGANVLTF
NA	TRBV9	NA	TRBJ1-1	TGTGCCAGCAGCCCCCGGCCCAGGACTGAAGCTTTCTTT	CASSPRPRTEAFF
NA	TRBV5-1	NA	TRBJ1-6	TGCGCCAGCAGCGGCGGTTTTCTTAATTCACCCCTCCACTTT	CASSGGFLNSPLHF
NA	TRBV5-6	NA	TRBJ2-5	TGTGCCAGCAGGACCCCTCCCGGGGCCCAGTACTTC	CASRTPPGAQYF
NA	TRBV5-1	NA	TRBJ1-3	TGCGCCAGCAGCCCCATCGGTCCGCCAATCGACAGTTACTCTGGAAACACCATATATTTT	CASSPIGPPIDSYSGNTIYF
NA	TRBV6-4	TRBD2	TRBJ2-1	TGTGCCAGCAGTGTTAGCGGGGGAAACAATGAGCAGTTCTTC	CASSVSGGNNEQFF
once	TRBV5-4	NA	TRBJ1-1	TGTGCCAGCAACTTTGGTCAGGGGCACACTGAAGCTTTCTTT	CASNFGQGHTEAFF
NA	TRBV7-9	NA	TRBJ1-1	TGTGCCAGCAGCTTTCAGGCTTGGACTGAAGCTTTCTTT	CASSFQAWTEAFF
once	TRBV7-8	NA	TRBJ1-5	TGTGCCAGCAGCTTACTGAGGCAGACCGAACAGCCCCAGCATTTT	CASSLLRQTEQPQHF
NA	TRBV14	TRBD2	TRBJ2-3	TGTGCCAGCAGCCAAGGACTAGTAGCGGGTAGCACAGATACGCAGTATTTT	CASSQGLVAGSTDTQYF
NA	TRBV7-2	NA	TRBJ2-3	TGTGCCAGCAGCAAGGGACTTGCGAGAGATACGCAGTATTTT	CASSKGLARDTQYF
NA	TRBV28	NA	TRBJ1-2	TGTGCCAGCAGGACTAGCTATGGCTACACCTTC	CASRTSYGYTF
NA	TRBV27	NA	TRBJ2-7	TGTGCCAGCAGTTCCGTTGGTAGCGCGTACGAGCAGTACTTC	CASSSVGSAYEQYF
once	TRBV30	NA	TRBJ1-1	TGTGCCTGGAGTGTACGACAGAACACTGAAGCTTTCTTT	CAWSVRQNTEAFF
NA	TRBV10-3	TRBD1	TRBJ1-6	TGCTTCGCTTTTGAGGGGGCGCGTAATAAGAATTCACCCCTCCACTTT	CFAFEGARNKNSPLHF
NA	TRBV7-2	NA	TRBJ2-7	TGTGCCAGCAGCTTTAACTACGAGCAGTACTTC	CASSFNYEQYF
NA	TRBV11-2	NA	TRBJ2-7	TGTGCCAGCAGCTTAGTATTACGGGACAACTATGAGCAGTACTTC	CASSLVLRDNYEQYF
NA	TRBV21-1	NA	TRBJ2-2	TGTGCCAGCAGGCACAGACAGAACACCGGGGAGCTGTTTTTT	CASRHRQNTGELFF
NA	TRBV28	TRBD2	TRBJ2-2	TGTGCCAGCGGAAGAGGGAGGGCGAGCACCGGGGAGCTGTTTTTT	CASGRGRASTGELFF
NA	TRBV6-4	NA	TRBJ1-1	TGTGCCAGCGTTTTAAGAGCGAACACTGAAGCTTTCTTT	CASVLRANTEAFF
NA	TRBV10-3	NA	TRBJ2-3	TGTGCCATCAGGGACTTCCAGCGGTCGACGCAGTATTTT	CAIRDFQRSTQYF
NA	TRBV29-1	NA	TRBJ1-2	TGCAGCGTTAACGGACAAGATGGCTACACCTTC	CSVNGQDGYTF
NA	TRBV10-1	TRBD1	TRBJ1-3	TGCGCCAGCAGTCCTGGGACAGCGGGAAACACCATATATTTT	CASSPGTAGNTIYF
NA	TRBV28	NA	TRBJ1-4	TGTGCCAGCAGTTTAAGGGGGGAAAAACTGTTTTTT	CASSLRGEKLFF